The following is a T cell receptor (beta chain) sequence with its context. Its antigen target is currently unknown. Per-base qualities were not stored, and no clone one base away is much larger. The CDR3 goes from the cysteine to the phenylalanine over 15 residues. The kept DNA is CDR3 alone, 45 bases in frame from the first base. The germline V gene specifies SGHRS as CDR1 and YFSETQ as CDR2. Trimming removed 2 bases from V and 7 bases from J, leaving 19 bases between the germline ends. The data were obtained in a study of graft-versus-host responses after intestinal transplantation (dated by TCRdb to the early 2020s). Describing the broader study: Recipients received multivisceral, liver-intestinal, or isolated intestinal transplants. Every recipient was given anti-thymocyte globulin induction, followed by about three years of maintenance tacrolimus and steroids. Bulk TCR-beta CDR3 sequencing was used to track graft-versus-host and host-versus-graft alloreactive T cell clones in the graft, circulation and bone marrow after intestinal transplantation. Alloreactive clones were identified by sequencing pre-transplant mixed lymphocyte reaction products and comparing these products with unstimulated pre-transplant donor and recipient T cells. The cohort enrolled some 23 intestinal transplant recipients including one retransplant, and a few patients lacking pretransplant specimens were excluded. A peak of at least 4% donor T cells among recipient peripheral blood mononuclear cells was the definition used for donor T cell macrochimerism. Rather than going through the commercial service, samples from three later patients were sequenced in-house on an Illumina MiSeq and processed with MiXCR. Beyond this particular receptor, the publication reports: Early after transplant, peak levels of circulating GvH clones were associated with declines in HvG clones. Conclusions were limited by the relatively low number and heterogeneity of intestinal transplant patients. GvH clones were found in recipient bone marrow, and some of the GvH clones appeared earlier in ileal mucosa or blood, which is consistent with an intestinal mucosal origin. Patients with donor T cell macrochimerism had high GvH to HvG T cell clonal ratios in their allografts.

Preparation of the library involved the immunoSEQ multiplex PCR assay. In most patients, genomic DNA was isolated using the Qiagen DNeasy Blood and Tissue Kit and sent frozen to Adaptive Biotechnologies for TCR sequencing. For most patients, genomic DNA was subjected to high-throughput TCR-beta CDR3 sequencing by Adaptive Biotechnologies. Turning to the authors' computational methods: Adaptive's ImmunoSEQ software supplied the TCR sequencing data for 15 to 20 patients, while MiXCR and VDJtools were used to process a few other patients. To correct CD4 versus CD8 sorting errors, any sequence found in both subsets at a frequency ratio below 5:1 was removed. CDR3 nucleotide sequences shared by donor and recipient were removed because the origin of these sequences could not be assigned. At least 2-fold expansion over unstimulated cells and a minimum CFSE-low frequency of 0.002% (template counts) or 0.001% (read counts) were required for clones to be classified as alloreactive. Clones detected in sequenced pre-transplant spleen, lymph node, or MLR CFSE-low populations of the donor or recipient were defined as mappable. Cumulative frequency of alloreactive clones was calculated as a percentage of all sequences weighted by copy number. TCRdb provides this immuneACCESS table in a form limited to in-frame rearrangements. Some clones are lacking; in checked studies, under half of them reflect an unresolved V gene, and why the rest are absent is not known. V, J and clone size are those of that table, while D and trimming were read from the DNA. Present in this sample are about 130,000 clones, around 90% of which were seen just once. The leading ten clones occupy 0.19% of the sample.

Per the publication, the time point label means: cells obtained before transplantation from donor or recipient. CD3+CD4+ and CD3+CD8+ populations were FACS-sorted from unstimulated pre-transplant donor and recipient cells taken from spleen or lymph nodes. The sequence was obtained from a human donor who received an intestinal transplant. The rearrangement joined TRBV5-1 to TRBJ2-7; the D call is possibly TRBD1 or TRBD2, each sharing 5 bases. Sequences were derived from unstimulated CD4+ T cells sorted from spleen or lymph node cells, sampled before intestinal transplant. The CDR3 protein sequence reads: CASSFGAGDGTEQYF. The DNA is TGCGCCAGCAGCTTTGGGGCTGGGGACGGAACTGAGCAGTACTTC.